A single sample gave rise to the 11 T cell receptor beta chains below, sequenced in a study of CD8+ T cells in alopecia areata. This sample's treatment: oral pan-JAK inhibitor, 5-10 mg twice daily. Extraction of RNA preceded its reverse transcription into cDNA, which served as the sequencing template. TCRdb's copy holds only in-frame clones and misses some; the assay was immunoSEQ multiplex PCR. The table has roughly 190,000 clones, more than 55% seen once. The sequencing used CD4+ T cells sorted from blood, collected at week 4, from a patient treated with tofacitinib. The receptors here all came from a human donor with alopecia areata.

The chain has TRBV5-1 and TRBJ1-2; 9 nucleotides line up with TRBD1. With V trimmed by 4 bases and J by 8 bases, 12 bases remained unmatched. The length of the CDR3 is 15 residues. Germline V lookup: CDR1 SGHRS, CDR2 YFSETQ. The DNA of the CDR3 is TGCGCCAGCAGCCCCGTGCTACAGGGGGCTGGGGGCTACACCTTC. This encodes CASSPVLQGAGGYTF.

The V and J genes are TRBV11-2 and TRBJ1-5; the match to TRBD1 covers 8 bases. The CDR3 runs to 15 residues. J gave up 3 bases and V 3 bases, and 4 bases lay outside the gene matches. Germline values: CDR1 SGHAT, CDR2 FQNNGV. The CDR3 spells CASSFNRGINQPQHF. The DNA of the CDR3 is TGTGCCAGCAGCTTCAACAGGGGGATCAATCAGCCCCAGCATTTT.

The chain uses TRBV5-6 and TRBJ1-2; D remains ambiguous. V was shortened by 7 bases and J by 7 bases, with 17 bases between the two germline ends. The germline V gene encodes CDR1 SGHDT and CDR2 YYEEEE. This CDR3 is built from 13 residues. The CDR3 reads CASGFGTEVGYTF. The CDR3 nucleotides read TGTGCCAGCGGTTTCGGCACCGAGGTTGGCTACACCTTC.

Of note for this clone: At one boundary the junction diverges from the germline segment, which might be a read error. The chain carries TRBV10-3 and TRBJ1-1; no clear D gene. The CDR3 covers 13 residues. The germline V gene has CDR1 ENHRY and CDR2 SYGVKD. Here the CDR3 reads CPISDGVAAEAFF. The CDR3 region has the DNA TGTCCCATCAGTGATGGGGTGGCCGCTGAAGCTTTCTTT.

The rearrangement links TRBV19 to TRBJ2-7; D gene unclear. CDR3 size: 13 residues. Germline V gene data show CDR1 as LNHDA and CDR2 as SQIVND (reference sequence). V was clipped by 4 bases and J by 5 bases, with 12 bases between them. The CDR3 here is CASSSRSTDEQYF. CDR3 nucleotides: TGTGCCAGTAGTAGCCGGTCAACTGACGAGCAGTACTTC. Drawing the rest from reference TRBV19 and TRBJ2-7, the complete variable domain is DGGITQSPKYLFRKEGQNVTLSCEQNLNHDAMYWYRQDPGQGLRLIYYSQIVNDFQKGDIAEGYSVSREKKESFPLTVTSAQKNPTAFYLCASSSRSTDEQYFGPGTRLTVT.

The chain uses TRBV5-1 and TRBJ2-5; 9 bases map to TRBD2. There are 15 residues in the CDR3. Germline assignment: CDR1 SGHRS and CDR2 YFSETQ. Losses at the gene ends were 0 bases for V and 5 bases for J; bases not matched to a gene: 5. The DNA of the CDR3 is TGCGCCAGCAGCTTGGCCGCTAGCGGGGTCGAGACCCAGTACTTC. Encoded protein: CASSLAASGVETQYF.

This clone was observed once. The rearrangement uses TRBV7-3 and TRBJ2-7; D is uncertain. The germline V gene has CDR1 SGHTA and CDR2 FQGTGA. The CDR3 loop spans 12 amino acids. V shed 6 bases and J shed 4 bases, with 10 bases lying between them. CDR3 DNA sequence: TGTGCCAGCAGGGGCTCCGAATACGAGCAGTACTTC. It encodes CASRGSEYEQYF.

The chain carries TRBV30 and TRBJ1-3; 8 bases are a match to TRBD1. Losses at the gene ends were 1 base for V and 4 bases for J; bases not matched to a gene: 6. The CDR3 runs 15 residues. Germline CDR1 GTSNPN, CDR2 SVGIG (reference sequence). CDR3 amino acids: CAWSATGTGGNTIYF. DNA for the CDR3: TGTGCCTGGAGTGCCACCGGGACAGGCGGAAACACCATATATTTT.

The chain uses TRBV7-9 and TRBJ2-7; TRBD1 matches at 7 bases. CDR3 length equals 16 residues. J was trimmed by 2 bases and V by 6 bases; bases with no gene match: 13. CDR1 SEHNR and CDR2 FQNEAQ come from the germline V gene (reference sequence). The CDR3 reads CASSTATRQGAYEQYF. CDR3 coding DNA: TGTGCCAGCAGTACCGCGACTCGGCAGGGGGCCTACGAGCAGTACTTC.

The V call is TRBV28, the J call TRBJ2-4; 9 bases map to TRBD1. CDR3 length: 14 amino acids. Germline CDR1 is MDHEN and CDR2 is SYDVKM. Germline trimming cut 11 bases from V and 6 bases from J; bases unmatched to any gene: 11. In DNA form, the CDR3 reads TGTGCCGCAGTGGGGGGACAGGGATTAAACATTCAGTACTTC. This gives the protein CAAVGGQGLNIQYF.

The rearrangement links TRBV4-3 to TRBJ2-2, with D tentatively TRBD2 (5 bases). CDR1 and CDR2 from the germline V gene are LGHNA and YSLEER. V gave up 1 base and J gave up 6 bases, with 9 bases separating them. This CDR3 has 14 residues. The CDR3 here is CASSQGWGAGELFF. The CDR3 DNA reads TGCGCCAGCAGCCAAGGGTGGGGAGCCGGGGAGCTGTTTTTT.